This T cell receptor beta chain was found in a study of T cell repertoires in cytomegalovirus infection. Study details: Public TCR beta signature analysis indicated the presence of both CMV infection and matching HLA type. Study-wide results and caveats: The ex vivo response was dominated by HLA-C-restricted CMV-specific TCR beta clonotypes. Adding up the frequency of public TCR beta families identified people who carried CMV plus the relevant HLA.

The CDR3 loop spans 13 amino acids. V lost 4 bases and J lost 7, with 13 bases in between. Germline V lookup: CDR1 SGHTA, CDR2 FQGNSA. MiXCR was run by TCRdb on the reads, yielding one entry per CDR3 protein. The repertoire has 200,000 to 300,000 distinct CDR3 sequences, roughly 12% of them found once; the top ten carry 1.5% to 2%. The sample holds many counts of this clonotype. Antigen unknown. The sequence was collected from a human donor in good health (CMV status not recorded). Some clones in this sample may be carry-over from other donors' samples. The chain is built from TRBV7-2 and TRBJ1-2; D may be TRBD1 (5 bases). Sequenced input: PBMCs. The CDR3 region has the DNA TGTGCCAGCAGCTCCCAGGGATCGAGTGGCTACACCTTC. This translates into CASSSQGSSGYTF. Full variable domain (outside the CDR3, taken from reference TRBV7-2 and TRBJ1-2): GAGVSQSPSNKVTEKGKDVELRCDPISGHTALYWYRQSLGQGLEFLIYFQGNSAPDKSGLPSDRFSAERTGGSVSTLTIQRTQQEDSAVYLCASSSQGSSGYTFGSGTRLTVV.